This passage covers 15 T cell receptor beta chains from one sample sequenced in a study of T cells after yellow fever vaccination. One entry per CDR3 protein results from TCRdb running MiXCR on the 5' RACE reads. The table lists approximately 96,000 distinct CDR3 sequences, around 9.8% of them singletons. Sequencing was performed on CD8+ T cells not binding an NS4B(214-222) dextramer, sorted from PBMCs, taken approximately 16 days after the first yellow fever vaccination. Receptors were obtained from a man aged 18 to 30 who received the YFV17D yellow fever vaccine.

The CDR3 here is CASARDREAFF. The CDR3, as DNA: TGTGCCAGCGCCAGGGACAGGGAAGCTTTCTTT. The J gene is TRBJ1-1, the V gene TRBV6-1, with 8 bases fitting TRBD1. The CDR3 loop spans 11 amino acids. Per the germline V gene, CDR1 is MNHNS and CDR2 is SASEGT. V shed 8 bases and J 8 bases; nucleotides not matched to a gene: 4.

This clonotype turned up a few times. The chain links TRBV4-1 to TRBJ2-1; D perhaps matches TRBD1 (6 bases). Looked up from germline, CDR1 is MGHRA and CDR2 is YSYEKL. The CDR3 totals 17 residues. V lost 0 bases and J 2 bases, leaving 14 bases between the germline ends. CDR3 sequence: CASSQEQGLGPYNEQFF. The CDR3 nucleotides read TGCGCCAGCAGCCAAGAACAGGGCCTGGGCCCCTACAATGAGCAGTTCTTC.

This chain connects TRBV6-1 to TRBJ1-4, with 7 bases that match TRBD1. The CDR3 length is 15 residues. Looked up from germline, CDR1 is MNHNS and CDR2 is SASEGT. V dropped 5 bases and J dropped 4; count of bases not matched to a gene: 7. The DNA of the CDR3 is TGTGCCAGCAGTATCATGGGACAGTTTAATGAAAAACTGTTTTTT. Translation: CASSIMGQFNEKLFF.

This clonotype was seen ten or more times. This chain's CDR3 is CASSHDQYSVRYGYTF. CDR3 nucleotide sequence: TGTGCCAGCAGCCATGATCAATACAGCGTGAGGTATGGCTACACCTTC. The chain links TRBV3-1 to TRBJ1-2; the D is unclear. The V end lost 3 bases, the J end lost 5 bases, and 19 bases lay between the germline ends. Per germline, CDR1 LGHDT and CDR2 YNNKEL (reference sequence). The CDR3 totals 16 residues.

In this sample, this clonotype turned up many times. This chain connects TRBV12-3 or TRBV12-4 to TRBJ2-1; tentatively, D is TRBD1 or TRBD2 (6 bases each). The CDR3 is made up of 15 amino acids. V was shortened by 6 bases and J by 0 bases, with 12 bases between the two germline ends. The DNA for the CDR3 is TGTGCCAGCAGGGTCGGGGGCAGCTCCTACAATGAGCAGTTCTTC. Its translation: CASRVGGSSYNEQFF.

This clonotype occurred a few times. The V and J genes are TRBV24-1 and TRBJ1-4; the D gene is possibly TRBD1 (5 bases). CDR1 is KGHDR and CDR2 is SFDVKD in the germline V gene. Trimming took off 7 bases at V and 8 bases at J, with 10 bases between the two ends. The CDR3 runs to 12 residues. The CDR3 protein is CATRGPGEKLFF. The CDR3 DNA is TGTGCCACCAGGGGGCCGGGAGAAAAACTGTTTTTT.

This chain joins TRBV6-2 or TRBV6-3 and TRBJ1-5; 10 nucleotides align to TRBD1. CDR1 is MNHEY, CDR2 SVGEGT, per germline. The CDR3 sequence is 15 residues long. V lost 2 bases and J lost 5; bases outside the gene matches: 3. CDR3: CASSYGTGVDQPQHF. DNA of the CDR3: TGTGCCAGCAGTTACGGGACAGGGGTTGATCAGCCCCAGCATTTT.

The rearrangement uses TRBV25-1 and TRBJ2-5; the match to TRBD1 covers 9 bases. J gave up 4 bases and V 8 bases, and 11 bases lay outside the gene matches. The CDR3 runs to 15 residues. The germline V gene has CDR1 MGHDK and CDR2 SYGVNS. The CDR3 loop is CASGSNRGPRETQYF. In nucleotides, the CDR3 is TGTGCCAGCGGATCGAACAGGGGGCCGAGAGAGACCCAGTACTTC.

V gene TRBV6-6 combines with J gene TRBJ2-7, with TRBD1 matching 11 bases. The CDR3 loop spans 13 amino acids. CDR1 is MNHNY and CDR2 is SVGAGI in the germline V gene (reference sequence). Losses at the gene ends were 6 bases for V and 6 bases for J; bases not matched to a gene: 4. Here the CDR3 DNA reads TGTGCCAGCAGCCCCGGGACAGGGGGCGAGCAGTACTTC. This gives the protein CASSPGTGGEQYF.

This clonotype was observed a single time. The gene calls are TRBV7-3 and TRBJ2-1, with 10 positions matching TRBD2. The CDR3 extends over 16 amino acids. The J segment lost 1 base and the V segment lost 0 bases, leaving 0 bases of the junction unmatched. CDR1 SGHTA and CDR2 FQGTGA come from the germline V gene. The CDR3 loop is CASSLTAGGSYNEQFF. The CDR3 region has the DNA TGTGCCAGCAGCTTAACAGCGGGGGGGTCCTACAATGAGCAGTTCTTC.

A few counts support this clonotype. The chain couples TRBV5-1 to TRBJ2-5, with a weak D call TRBD2 (5 bases). This CDR3 has 14 amino acids. Germline V lookup: CDR1 SGHRS, CDR2 YFSETQ. V shed 1 base and J shed 3 bases, with 10 bases lying between them. CDR3 DNA sequence: TGCGCCAGCAGCTTGAAGGTCGGGGAAGAGACCCAGTACTTC. Protein product: CASSLKVGEETQYF.

With respect to this clonotype: One end of the junction fails to match germline, which may point to a read error. This sequence joins TRBV7-7 and TRBJ2-2; D is perhaps TRBD1 (5 bases). The CDR3 extends over 14 amino acids. Germline CDR1 reads SSHAT; CDR2 reads FNYEAQ (reference sequence). The CDR3 loop reads CASSPGQNTGELFF. CDR3 coding DNA: TGTGCTAGCAGCCCCGGACAGAACACCGGGGAGCTGTTTTTT.

The sample holds a few counts of this clonotype. The chain joins TRBV4-3 to TRBJ1-1; 8 nucleotides match TRBD1. The CDR3 has 16 amino acids. V lost 0 bases, J lost 5 bases, and 8 bases stayed unmatched. CDR1 and CDR2 (germline): LGHNA, YSLEER. CDR3 bases: TGCGCCAGCAGCCAAGAATCGCAGGGGGCCGCGACTGAAGCTTTCTTT. It codes for CASSQESQGAATEAFF.

The table lists this clonotype with a few counts. This chain connects TRBV11-2 to TRBJ2-7, with no clear D. The CDR3 is made up of 13 amino acids. V was cut by 6 bases and J by 6 bases, with 15 bases left in between. CDR1 SGHAT and CDR2 FQNNGV come from the germline V gene. CDR3 region: CASSPSYRLEQYV. CDR3 nucleotides: TGTGCCAGCAGTCCTTCTTACCGTCTCGAGCAGTACGTC.

Many counts were recorded for this clonotype. The gene calls are TRBV29-1 and TRBJ2-5, with 12 bases that match TRBD2. CDR3 length equals 15 residues. The germline V gene has CDR1 SQVTM and CDR2 ANQGSEA. After removal of 7 bases from V and 4 bases from J, the junction contained 10 bases not matched to a gene. The CDR3, as DNA: TGCAGCGCCGTGCCTAGCGGGGGGGCCGGAGAGACCCAGTACTTC. This sequence encodes CSAVPSGGAGETQYF.